Described below is a single TCR beta chain sequence and its context. The sample is drawn from a study of blood T cell repertoires in COVID-19. Study in general: Samples taken during acute and convalescent COVID-19 were collected in the United States, Italy and Spain. T cells, B-cell-depleted T cells, or PBMCs supplied cDNA or gDNA.

Trimming removed 4 bases from V and 0 bases from J, with 21 bases in between. The CDR3 has 19 amino acids. CDR1 is SNHLY and CDR2 is FYNNEI in the germline V gene. As originally analysed: The authors estimated nucleated cell counts from reference gene primer amplification. Method: immunoSEQ multiplex PCR; TCRdb's copy keeps in-frame clones and lacks some. The V and J calls and the clone size are those of that table, but D and trimming were determined from the DNA. Here the sample spans 150,000 to 200,000 clones, approximately 88% being singletons. Enrollees, about 18 to 89 years old, lived in some 24 US areas.

The chain joins TRBV2 to TRBJ1-4, with D possibly being TRBD1 (5 bases). This TCR came from a woman between 18 and 29 years old who had recovered from COVID-19. The material sequenced was PBMCs or T cells enriched from blood (not recorded which). CDR3 loop: CASSAPLGRTGSTNEKLFF. The CDR3 DNA follows: TGTGCCAGCAGTGCCCCTCTCGGGAGAACAGGATCAACTAATGAAAAACTGTTTTTT.